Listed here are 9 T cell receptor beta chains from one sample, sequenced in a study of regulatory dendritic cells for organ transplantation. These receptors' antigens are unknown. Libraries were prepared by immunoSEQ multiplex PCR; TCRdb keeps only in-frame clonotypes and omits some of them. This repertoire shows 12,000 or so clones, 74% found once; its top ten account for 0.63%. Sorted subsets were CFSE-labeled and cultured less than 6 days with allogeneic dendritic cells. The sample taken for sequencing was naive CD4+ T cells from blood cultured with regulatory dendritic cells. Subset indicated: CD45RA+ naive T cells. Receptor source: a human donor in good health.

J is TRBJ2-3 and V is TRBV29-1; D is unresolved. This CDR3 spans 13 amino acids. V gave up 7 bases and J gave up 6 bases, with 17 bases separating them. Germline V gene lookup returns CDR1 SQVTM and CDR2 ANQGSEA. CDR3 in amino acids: CSAKHNLGDTQYF. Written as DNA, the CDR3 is TGCAGCGCAAAGCACAACCTCGGGGATACGCAGTATTTT.

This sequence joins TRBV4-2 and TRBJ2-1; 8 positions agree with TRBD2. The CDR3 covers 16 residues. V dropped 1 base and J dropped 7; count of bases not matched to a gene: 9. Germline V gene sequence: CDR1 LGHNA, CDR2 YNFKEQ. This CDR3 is CASSQARGAVGNEQFF. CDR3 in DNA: TGTGCCAGCAGCCAAGCGCGGGGGGCAGTTGGAAATGAGCAGTTCTTC.

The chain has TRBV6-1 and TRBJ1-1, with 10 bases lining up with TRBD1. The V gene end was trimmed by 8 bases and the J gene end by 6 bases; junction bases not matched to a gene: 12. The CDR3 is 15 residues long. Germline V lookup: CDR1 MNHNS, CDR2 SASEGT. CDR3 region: CASEGQGLGRAEAFF. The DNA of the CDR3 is TGTGCCAGCGAGGGACAGGGGTTGGGGAGAGCTGAAGCTTTCTTT.

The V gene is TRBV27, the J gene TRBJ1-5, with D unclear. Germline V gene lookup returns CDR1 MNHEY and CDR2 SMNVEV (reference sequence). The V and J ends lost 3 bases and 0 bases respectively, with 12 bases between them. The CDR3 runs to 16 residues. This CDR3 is CASSLRALDSNQPQHF. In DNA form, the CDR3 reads TGTGCCAGCAGTTTGAGGGCACTCGATAGCAATCAGCCCCAGCATTTT.

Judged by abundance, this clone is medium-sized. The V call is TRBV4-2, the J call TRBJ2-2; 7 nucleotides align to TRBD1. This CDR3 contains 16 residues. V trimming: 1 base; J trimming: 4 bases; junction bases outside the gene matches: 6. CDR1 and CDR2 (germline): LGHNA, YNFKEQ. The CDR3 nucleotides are TGTGCCAGCAGCCAAGGACAGGGTAGTCCCACCGGGGAGCTGTTTTTT. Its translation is CASSQGQGSPTGELFF.

The DNA for the CDR3 is TGTGCCAGCAGTTACGGGGAGGGATTTCAGCCCCAGCATTTT. Its translation is CASSYGEGFQPQHF. The V and J genes are TRBV6-5 and TRBJ1-5; D is ambiguous. The CDR3 contains 14 residues. CDR1 MNHEY and CDR2 SVGAGI come from the germline V gene. The ends were cut back, 2 bases at V and 6 bases at J, with 11 bases in the middle.

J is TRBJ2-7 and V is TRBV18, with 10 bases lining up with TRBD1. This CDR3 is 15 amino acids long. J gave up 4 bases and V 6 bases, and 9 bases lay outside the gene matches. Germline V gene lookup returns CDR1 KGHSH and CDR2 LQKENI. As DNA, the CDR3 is TGTGCCAGCTCCCCCCCGGGACAGGGGTTTTACGAGCAGTACTTC. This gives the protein CASSPPGQGFYEQYF.

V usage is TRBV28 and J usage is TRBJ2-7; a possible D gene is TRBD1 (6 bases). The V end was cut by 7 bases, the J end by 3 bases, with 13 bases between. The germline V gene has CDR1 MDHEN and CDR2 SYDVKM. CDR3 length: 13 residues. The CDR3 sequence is CASTPQGSYEQYF. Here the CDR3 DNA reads TGTGCCAGCACTCCCCAGGGGAGCTACGAGCAGTACTTC.

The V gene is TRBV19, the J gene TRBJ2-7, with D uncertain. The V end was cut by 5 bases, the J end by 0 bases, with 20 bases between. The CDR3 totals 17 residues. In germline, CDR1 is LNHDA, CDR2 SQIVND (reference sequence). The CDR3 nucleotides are TGTGCCAGTAGTGCCCGGATGGGCCTCACTTACTCCTACGAGCAGTACTTC. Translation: CASSARMGLTYSYEQYF.